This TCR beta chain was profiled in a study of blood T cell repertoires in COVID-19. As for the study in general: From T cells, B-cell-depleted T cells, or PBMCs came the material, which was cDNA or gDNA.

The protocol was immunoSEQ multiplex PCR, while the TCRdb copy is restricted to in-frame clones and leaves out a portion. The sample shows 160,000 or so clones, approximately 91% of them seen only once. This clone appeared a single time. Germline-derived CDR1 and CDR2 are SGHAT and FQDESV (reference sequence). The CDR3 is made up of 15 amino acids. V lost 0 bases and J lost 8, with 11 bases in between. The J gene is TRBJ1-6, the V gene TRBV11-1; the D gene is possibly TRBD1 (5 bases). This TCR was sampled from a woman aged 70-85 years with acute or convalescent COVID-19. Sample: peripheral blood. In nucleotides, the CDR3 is TGTGCCAGCAGCTTAGCCTCGGGGGAATATTCACCCCTCCACTTT. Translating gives CASSLASGEYSPLHF.